This T cell receptor (beta chain) comes out of a study of blood T cell repertoires in COVID-19. Study in general: The analysed material was cDNA or gDNA that came from T cells, B-cell-depleted T cells, or PBMCs.

The repertoire was sequenced with immunoSEQ multiplex PCR; TCRdb's copy has only in-frame clones and lacks some. The data contain approximately 220,000 clones, just over 85% of them singletons. This CDR3 is built from 16 residues. V lost 4 bases and J lost 2; bases outside the gene matches: 8. CDR1 SGHKS and CDR2 YYEKEE come from the germline V gene (reference sequence). The sample consisted of PBMCs or T cells enriched from blood (not recorded which). The chain is built from TRBV5-5 and TRBJ2-1, with 8 positions matching TRBD1. This TCR came from a woman aged 35 to 49 with acute COVID-19. Here the CDR3 reads CASSPEDREAYNEQFF. CDR3 sequence (DNA): TGTGCCAGCAGCCCGGAGGACAGGGAAGCCTACAATGAGCAGTTCTTC.